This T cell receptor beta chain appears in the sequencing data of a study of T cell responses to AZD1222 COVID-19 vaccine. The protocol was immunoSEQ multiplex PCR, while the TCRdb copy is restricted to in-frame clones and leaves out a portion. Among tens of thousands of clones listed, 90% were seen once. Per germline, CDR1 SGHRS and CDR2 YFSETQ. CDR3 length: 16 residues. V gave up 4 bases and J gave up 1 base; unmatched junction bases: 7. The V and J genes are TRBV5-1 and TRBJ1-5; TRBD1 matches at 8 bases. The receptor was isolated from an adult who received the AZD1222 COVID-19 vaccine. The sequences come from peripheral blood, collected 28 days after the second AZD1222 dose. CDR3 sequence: CASSQLDRGSNQPQHF. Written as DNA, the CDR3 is TGCGCCAGCAGCCAACTAGACAGGGGCAGCAATCAGCCCCAGCATTTT.